This TCR beta chain is from a study of neoadjuvant anti-PD-1 for oral cavity cancer. Libraries were prepared by immunoSEQ multiplex PCR; TCRdb keeps only in-frame clonotypes and omits some of them. This sample has just under 70,000 clones, with 80% to 90% found just once. This CDR3 region has 16 residues. V gave up 2 bases and J gave up 2 bases; unmatched junction bases: 5. The V gene's germline CDR1 is SGHTA and CDR2 FQGTGA. The time point denotes: after neoadjuvant nivolumab, at surgical resection. This receptor was taken from a person aged 35-79 years with oral cavity squamous cell carcinoma. The chain recombines TRBV7-3 with TRBJ2-1; TRBD1 aligns across 8 bases. Sequenced material: PBMCs, taken after nivolumab (anti-PD-1) treatment. DNA of the CDR3: TGTGCCAGCAGCTTACTCGGGGGACAGGCCTACAATGAGCAGTTCTTC. It codes for CASSLLGGQAYNEQFF.